This T cell receptor beta chain is drawn from a study of CD8+ T cells in alopecia areata. Notes on the study in general: Scalp specimens additionally yield sequences from normal skin's resident alphabeta T cells. The link between baseline CD8+ expansion and response remains uncertain with one nonresponder. Many expanded lesional clones persisted during tofacitinib (in both scalp and blood).

The treatment here: oral pan-JAK inhibitor, 5-10 mg twice daily. Punch biopsies of lesional scalp, plus peripheral blood, were taken from alopecia areata patients. RNA was extracted and reverse transcribed into cDNA as the sequencing template. TCRdb's table, derived via immunoSEQ multiplex PCR, lists solely in-frame clones and lacks some. In the table there are around 200,000 clones, roughly 50% of which are singletons. Notes on this clone: Its antigen remains unidentified.

Germline-derived CDR1 and CDR2 are SNHLY and FYNNEI. Trimming shortened V by 8 bases and J by 14 bases, and 16 bases separated the two germline ends. This CDR3 is 11 amino acids long. This chain uses TRBV2 with TRBJ2-1, with D perhaps assigned TRBD1 or TRBD2 (5 bases each). The sample in question was CD8+ T cells sorted from blood, obtained at week 24, from a patient treated with tofacitinib. This receptor was taken from a human donor with alopecia areata. The DNA for the CDR3 is TGTGCCAGCTTGGGGACCGTTTCAGAGTTCTTC. It translates to CASLGTVSEFF.